This T cell receptor (beta chain) was documented in a study of cytomegalovirus exposure and HLA in healthy donors. Study-wide points: Several V segments, TRBV6-2 and TRBV6-3 among them, could not be told apart and were dropped. Using the classifier, cytomegalovirus status was reportedly diagnosed with high specificity and sensitivity. Donors belonging to an Asian-associated ancestry cluster reportedly showed fewer N-insertions in productive TCRs than the approximately 680-donor mean, according to what a later analysis found. In a later analysis, approximately 15,000 TCR beta sequences were associated with HLA alleles at 0.05 false discovery rate.

This clone counts as medium-sized. No antigen is known for it. PCR involved 60 Vbeta and 13 Jbeta primers. Using immunoSEQ multiplex PCR, the repertoire was profiled, and TCRdb retains in-frame clones only, with some absent. Of 35,000 to 45,000 clones in the sample, 53% were seen once. The J segment lost 6 bases and the V segment lost 5 bases, leaving 6 bases of the junction unmatched. The CDR3 is 14 amino acids. Germline V CDR1 and CDR2: SNHLY, FYNNEI. This TCR was sampled from a woman between 40 and 55 years old in good health and CMV-seropositive. The rearrangement links TRBV2 to TRBJ2-3; TRBD1 aligns across 9 bases. The source material was PBMCs. The CDR3 sequence: CASSRTGVTDTQYF. The CDR3 region has the DNA TGTGCCAGCAGTCGGACAGGGGTGACGGATACGCAGTATTTT. The full variable domain, with the rest looked up from reference TRBV2 and TRBJ2-3, is EPEVTQTPSHQVTQMGQEVILRCVPISNHLYFYWYRQILGQKVEFLVSFYNNEISEKSEIFDDQFSVERPDGSNFTLKIRSTKLEDSAMYFCASSRTGVTDTQYFGPGTRLTVL.